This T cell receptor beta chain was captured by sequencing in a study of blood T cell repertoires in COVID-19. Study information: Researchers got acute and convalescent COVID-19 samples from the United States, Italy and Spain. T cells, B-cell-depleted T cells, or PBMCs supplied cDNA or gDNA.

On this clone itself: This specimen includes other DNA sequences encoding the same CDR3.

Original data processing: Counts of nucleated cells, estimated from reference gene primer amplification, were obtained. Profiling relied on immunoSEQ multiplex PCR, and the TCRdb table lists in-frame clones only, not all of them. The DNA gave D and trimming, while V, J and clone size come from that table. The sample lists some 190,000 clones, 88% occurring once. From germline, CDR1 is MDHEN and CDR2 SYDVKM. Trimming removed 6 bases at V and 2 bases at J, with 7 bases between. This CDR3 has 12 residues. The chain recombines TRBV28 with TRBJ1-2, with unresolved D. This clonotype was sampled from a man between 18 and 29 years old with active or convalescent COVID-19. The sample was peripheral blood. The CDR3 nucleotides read TGTGCCAGCAGCCCCCCGAACTATGGCTACACCTTC. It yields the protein CASSPPNYGYTF.